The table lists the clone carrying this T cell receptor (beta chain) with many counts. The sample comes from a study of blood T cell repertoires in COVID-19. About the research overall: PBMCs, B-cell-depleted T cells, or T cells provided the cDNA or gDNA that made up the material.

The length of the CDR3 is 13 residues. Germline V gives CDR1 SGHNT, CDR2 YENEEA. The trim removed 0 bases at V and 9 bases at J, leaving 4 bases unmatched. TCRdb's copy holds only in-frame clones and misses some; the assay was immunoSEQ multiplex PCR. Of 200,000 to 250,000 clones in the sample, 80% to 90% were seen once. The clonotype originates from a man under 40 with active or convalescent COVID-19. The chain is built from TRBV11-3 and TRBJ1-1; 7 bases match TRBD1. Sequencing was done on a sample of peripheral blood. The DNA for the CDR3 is TGTGCCAGCAGCTTAGATCCACAGGGGAAAGCTTTCTTT. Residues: CASSLDPQGKAFF.